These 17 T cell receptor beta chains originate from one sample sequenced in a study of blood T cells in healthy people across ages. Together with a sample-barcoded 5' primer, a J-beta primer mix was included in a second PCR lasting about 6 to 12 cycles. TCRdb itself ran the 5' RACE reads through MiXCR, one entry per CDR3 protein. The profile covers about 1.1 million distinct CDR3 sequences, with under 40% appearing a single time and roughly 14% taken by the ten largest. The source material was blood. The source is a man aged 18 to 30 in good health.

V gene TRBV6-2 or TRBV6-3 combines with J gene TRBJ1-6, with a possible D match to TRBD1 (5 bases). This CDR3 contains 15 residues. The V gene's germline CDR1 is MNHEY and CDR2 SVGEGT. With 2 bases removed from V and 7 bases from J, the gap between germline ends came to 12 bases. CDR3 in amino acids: CASSYGASSNSPLHF. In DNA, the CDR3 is TGTGCCAGCAGTTACGGGGCGAGCTCAAATTCACCCCTCCACTTT.

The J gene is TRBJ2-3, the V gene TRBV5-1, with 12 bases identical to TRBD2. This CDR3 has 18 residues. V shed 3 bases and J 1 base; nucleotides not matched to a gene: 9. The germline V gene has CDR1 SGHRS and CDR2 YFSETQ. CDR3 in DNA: TGCGCCAGCAGCTCTTCCCCGAGACTAGCGGGGGGCACAGATACGCAGTATTTT. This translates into CASSSSPRLAGGTDTQYF.

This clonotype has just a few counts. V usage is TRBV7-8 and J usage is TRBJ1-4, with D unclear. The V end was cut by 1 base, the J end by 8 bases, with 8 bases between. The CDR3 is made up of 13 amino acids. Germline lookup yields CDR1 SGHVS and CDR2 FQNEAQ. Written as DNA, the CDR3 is TGTGCCAGCAGCTTAGTTTTGGCCGAAAAACTGTTTTTT. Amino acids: CASSLVLAEKLFF. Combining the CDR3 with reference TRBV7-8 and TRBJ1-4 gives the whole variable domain GAGVSQSPRYKVAKRGQDVALRCDPISGHVSLFWYQQALGQGPEFLTYFQNEAQLDKSGLPSDRFFAERPEGSVSTLKIQRTQQEDSAVYLCASSLVLAEKLFFGSGTQLSVL.

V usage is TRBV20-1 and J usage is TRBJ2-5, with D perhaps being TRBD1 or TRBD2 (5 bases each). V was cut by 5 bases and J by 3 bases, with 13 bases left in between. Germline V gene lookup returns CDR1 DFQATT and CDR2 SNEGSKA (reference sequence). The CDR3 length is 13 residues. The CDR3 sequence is CSAYPGTEETQYF. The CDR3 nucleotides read TGCAGTGCTTATCCCGGGACGGAAGAGACCCAGTACTTC.

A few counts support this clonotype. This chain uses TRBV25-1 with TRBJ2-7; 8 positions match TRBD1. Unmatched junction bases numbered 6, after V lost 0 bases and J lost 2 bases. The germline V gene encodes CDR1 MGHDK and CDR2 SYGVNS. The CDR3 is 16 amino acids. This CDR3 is CASSEYLTGGAYEQYF. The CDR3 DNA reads TGTGCCAGCAGTGAATATCTTACAGGGGGAGCCTACGAGCAGTACTTC.

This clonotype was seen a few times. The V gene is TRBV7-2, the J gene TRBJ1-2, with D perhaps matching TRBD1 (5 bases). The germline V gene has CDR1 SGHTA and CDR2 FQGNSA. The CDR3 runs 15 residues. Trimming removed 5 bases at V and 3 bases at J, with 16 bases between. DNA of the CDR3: TGTGCCAGCAGCCTACGCCCGCAGGGCCACTATGGCTACACCTTC. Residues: CASSLRPQGHYGYTF.

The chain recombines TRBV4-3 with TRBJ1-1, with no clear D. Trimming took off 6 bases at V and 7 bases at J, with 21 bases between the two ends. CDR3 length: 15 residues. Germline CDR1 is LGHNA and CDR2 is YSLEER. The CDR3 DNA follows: TGCGCCAGCAGGCCGAGCGCCCCGACTCGGGGTGAAGCTTTCTTT. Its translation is CASRPSAPTRGEAFF.

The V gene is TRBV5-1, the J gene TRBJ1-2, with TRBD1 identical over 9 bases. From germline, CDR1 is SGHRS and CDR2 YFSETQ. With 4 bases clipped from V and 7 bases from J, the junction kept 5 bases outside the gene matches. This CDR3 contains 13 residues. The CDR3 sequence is CASSTRDRAGYTF. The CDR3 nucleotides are TGCGCCAGCAGCACCCGGGACAGGGCTGGCTACACCTTC. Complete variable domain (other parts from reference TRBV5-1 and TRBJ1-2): KAGVTQTPRYLIKTRGQQVTLSCSPISGHRSVSWYQQTPGQGLQFLFEYFSETQRNKGNFPGRFSGRQFSNSRSEMNVSTLELGDSALYLCASSTRDRAGYTFGSGTRLTVV.

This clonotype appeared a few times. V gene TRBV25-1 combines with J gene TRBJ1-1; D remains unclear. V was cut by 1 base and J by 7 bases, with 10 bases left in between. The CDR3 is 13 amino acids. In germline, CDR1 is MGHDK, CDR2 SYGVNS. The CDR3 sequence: CASSESGADEAFF. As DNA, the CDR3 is TGTGCCAGCAGTGAATCCGGCGCGGATGAAGCTTTCTTT.

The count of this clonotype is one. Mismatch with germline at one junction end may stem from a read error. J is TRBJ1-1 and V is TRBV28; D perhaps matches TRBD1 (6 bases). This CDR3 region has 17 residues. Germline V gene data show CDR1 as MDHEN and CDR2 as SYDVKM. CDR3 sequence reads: CASSFDRMGQQNPEAFF. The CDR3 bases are TGTGCCAGCAGTTTCGACAGGATGGGCCAGCAGAACCCTGAAGCTTTCTTT.

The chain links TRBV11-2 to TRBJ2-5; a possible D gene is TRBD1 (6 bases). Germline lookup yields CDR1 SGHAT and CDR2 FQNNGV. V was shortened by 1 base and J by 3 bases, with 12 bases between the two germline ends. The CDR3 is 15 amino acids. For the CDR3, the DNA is TGTGCCAGCAGCTTAGGGTTCAGGGGAGAAGAGACCCAGTACTTC. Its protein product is CASSLGFRGEETQYF.

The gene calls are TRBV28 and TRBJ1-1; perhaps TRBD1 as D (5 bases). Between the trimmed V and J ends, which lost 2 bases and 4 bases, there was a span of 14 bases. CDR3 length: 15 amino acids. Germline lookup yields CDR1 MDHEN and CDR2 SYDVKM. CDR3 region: CASSLPGHYGTEAFF. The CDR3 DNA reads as TGTGCCAGCAGTTTACCAGGGCATTACGGCACTGAAGCTTTCTTT.

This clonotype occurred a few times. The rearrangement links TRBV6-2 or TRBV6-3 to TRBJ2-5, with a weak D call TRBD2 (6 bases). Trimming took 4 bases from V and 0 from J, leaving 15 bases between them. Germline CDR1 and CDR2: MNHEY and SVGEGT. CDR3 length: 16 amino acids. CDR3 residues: CASSSGDEKYQETQYF. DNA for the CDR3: TGTGCCAGCAGTTCGGGGGACGAGAAATACCAAGAGACCCAGTACTTC.

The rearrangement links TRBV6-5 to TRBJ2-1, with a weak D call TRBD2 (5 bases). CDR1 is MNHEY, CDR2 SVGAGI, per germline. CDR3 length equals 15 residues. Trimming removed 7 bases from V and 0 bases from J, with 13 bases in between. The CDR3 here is CASKTLASSYNEQFF. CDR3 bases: TGTGCCAGCAAGACCTTAGCGAGCTCCTACAATGAGCAGTTCTTC.

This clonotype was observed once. Written as DNA, the CDR3 is TGTGCCAGCAACCAACAGGGGGGCACTGAAGCTTTCTTT. Amino acid sequence: CASNQQGGTEAFF. The chain carries TRBV6-5 and TRBJ1-1, with 8 nucleotides matching TRBD1. This CDR3 is 13 amino acids long. V lost 7 bases, J lost 4 bases, and 5 bases stayed unmatched. The V gene's germline CDR1 is MNHEY and CDR2 SVGAGI.

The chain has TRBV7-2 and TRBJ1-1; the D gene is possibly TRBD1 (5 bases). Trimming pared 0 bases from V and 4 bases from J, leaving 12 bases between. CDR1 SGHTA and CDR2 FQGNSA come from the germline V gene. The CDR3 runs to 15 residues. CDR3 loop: CASSLAGERGTEAFF. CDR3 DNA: TGTGCCAGCAGCTTAGCCGGGGAGAGGGGCACTGAAGCTTTCTTT.

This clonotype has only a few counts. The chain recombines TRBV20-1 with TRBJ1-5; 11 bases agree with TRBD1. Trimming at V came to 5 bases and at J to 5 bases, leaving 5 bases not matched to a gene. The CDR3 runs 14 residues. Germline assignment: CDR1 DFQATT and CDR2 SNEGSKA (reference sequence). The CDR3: CSASGQGAYQPQHF. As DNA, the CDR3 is TGCAGTGCTTCTGGACAGGGGGCATATCAGCCCCAGCATTTT.